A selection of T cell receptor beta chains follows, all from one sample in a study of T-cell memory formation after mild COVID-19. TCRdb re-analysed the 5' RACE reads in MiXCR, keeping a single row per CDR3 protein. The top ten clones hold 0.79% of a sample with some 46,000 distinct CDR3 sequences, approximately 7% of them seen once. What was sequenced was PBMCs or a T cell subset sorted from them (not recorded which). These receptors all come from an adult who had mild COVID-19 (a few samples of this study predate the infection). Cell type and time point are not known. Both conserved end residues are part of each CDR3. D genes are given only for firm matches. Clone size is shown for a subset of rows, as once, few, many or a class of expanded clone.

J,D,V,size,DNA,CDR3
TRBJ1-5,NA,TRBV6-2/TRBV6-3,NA,TGTGCCACCACCAACAGGGACAATCAGCCCCAGCATTTT,CATTNRDNQPQHF
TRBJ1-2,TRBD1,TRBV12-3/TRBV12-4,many,TGTGCCAGCAGTTCTACTACAGGGGACTATGGCTACACCTTC,CASSSTTGDYGYTF
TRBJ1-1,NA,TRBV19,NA,TGTGCCAGTGCGTCCGACAGGCGTAACACTGAAGCTTTCTTT,CASASDRRNTEAFF
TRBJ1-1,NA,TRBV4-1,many,TGCGCCAGCAGCCAAGATAGGGGCCCTCCAAGGAATTCTGAAGCTTTCTTT,CASSQDRGPPRNSEAFF
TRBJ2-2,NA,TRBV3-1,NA,TGTGCCAGCAGCCTCGGCGGAGTAAATGGGGAGCTGTTTTTT,CASSLGGVNGELFF
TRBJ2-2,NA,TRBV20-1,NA,TGCAGTGCTAGTATGGCCAGGGGGAACACCGGGGAGCTGTTTTTT,CSASMARGNTGELFF
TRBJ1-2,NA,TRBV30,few,TGTGCCTGGAGTCTTCAGATCAATGGCTACACCTTC,CAWSLQINGYTF
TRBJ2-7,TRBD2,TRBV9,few,TGTGCCAGCAGCGTATCCCGGACTAGCGGGAGGGTCTTGGATGGCGAGCAGTACTTC,CASSVSRTSGRVLDGEQYF
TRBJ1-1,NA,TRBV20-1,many,TGCAGTGCTAGCGGAGGGACGGGGCGGGACACTGAAGCTTTCTTT,CSASGGTGRDTEAFF
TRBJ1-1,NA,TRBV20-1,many,TGCAGTGCTAGAGATGGGGCAGGGCCTATGAACACTGAAGCTTTCTTT,CSARDGAGPMNTEAFF
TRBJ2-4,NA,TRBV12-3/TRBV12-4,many,TGTGCCAGCAGTTTGTTCGAAGCCAAAAACATTCAGTACTTC,CASSLFEAKNIQYF
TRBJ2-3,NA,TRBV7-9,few,TGTGCCAGCAGCCATTGGGGGAGAGGGGCAGATACGCAGTATTTT,CASSHWGRGADTQYF
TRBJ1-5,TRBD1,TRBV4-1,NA,TGCGCCAGCAGCCAAGGAGGGACAGGGGGGCAGCCCCAGCATTTT,CASSQGGTGGQPQHF
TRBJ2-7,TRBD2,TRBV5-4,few,TGTGCCAGCAGCTCCCTAGCGGGAGGTCGAGAGCAGTACTTC,CASSSLAGGREQYF
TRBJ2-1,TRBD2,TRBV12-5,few,TGTGCTAGTGGTTTGGCATCGACTAGCGGGCCGTACAATGAGCAGTTCTTC,CASGLASTSGPYNEQFF
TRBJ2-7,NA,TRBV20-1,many,TGCAGTGCTAGAGGAGGGGGGCTCTCCTACGAGCAGTACTTC,CSARGGGLSYEQYF
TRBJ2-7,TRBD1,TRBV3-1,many,TGTGCCAGCAGCCCCGGGACAGACTACGAGCAGTACTTC,CASSPGTDYEQYF
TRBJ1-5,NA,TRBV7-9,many,TGTGCCAGCAGCCTCGCGGGGGGTCAGCCCCAGCATTTT,CASSLAGGQPQHF
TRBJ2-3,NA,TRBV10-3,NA,TGTGCCATCAGTCCAGGGGCTGAGGTAGATACGCAGTATTTT,CAISPGAEVDTQYF
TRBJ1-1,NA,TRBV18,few,TGTGCCAGCTCACCAGGCCCAGAACTGAACACTGAAGCTTTCTTT,CASSPGPELNTEAFF
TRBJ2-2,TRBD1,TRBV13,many,TGTGCCAGCAGCTTCGACAGGGGGCGCGCCGGGGAGCTGTTTTTT,CASSFDRGRAGELFF
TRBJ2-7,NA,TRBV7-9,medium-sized,TGTGCCAGCAACGCCGGGACGGACCCCTACGAGCAGTACTTC,CASNAGTDPYEQYF
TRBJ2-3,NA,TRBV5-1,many,TGCGCCAGCAGCTCCTCGGGGGTCTCCACAGATACGCAGTATTTT,CASSSSGVSTDTQYF
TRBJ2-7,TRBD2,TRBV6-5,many,TGTGCCAGCAGTTACAAGTGGGGAGCGAGGGAGGGAGAGCGAACCTACGAGCAGTACTTC,CASSYKWGAREGERTYEQYF
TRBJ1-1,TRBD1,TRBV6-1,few,TGTGCCAGCCCGGGACAGGCGAACACTGAAGCTTTCTTT,CASPGQANTEAFF
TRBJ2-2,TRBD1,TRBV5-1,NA,TGCGCCAGCAGCTCCCGGGACAGAGTCTTCACCGGGGAGCTGTTTTTT,CASSSRDRVFTGELFF
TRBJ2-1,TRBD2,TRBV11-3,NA,TGTGCCAGCAGCTTAGATCACAGCGGGGGGGCGAATGAGCAGTTCTTC,CASSLDHSGGANEQFF
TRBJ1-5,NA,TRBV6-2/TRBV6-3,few,TGTGCCAGCAGCGACCGCACAGGGTCAGGCCAGCCCCAGCATTTT,CASSDRTGSGQPQHF
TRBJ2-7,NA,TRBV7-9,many,TGTGCCAGCAGCCGTAGTCCCTACGAGCAGTACTTC,CASSRSPYEQYF
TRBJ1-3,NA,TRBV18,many,TGTGCCAGCTCCCCGGACACCTTCTCTGGAAACACCATATATTTT,CASSPDTFSGNTIYF
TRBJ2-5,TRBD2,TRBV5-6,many,TGTGCCAGCAGCCTGTGGACTAGCGGGGAGACCCAGTACTTC,CASSLWTSGETQYF
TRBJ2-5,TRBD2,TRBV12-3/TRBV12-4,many,TGTGCCAGCAGTTATAACGGACTAGCGGAAGAGACCCAGTACTTC,CASSYNGLAEETQYF
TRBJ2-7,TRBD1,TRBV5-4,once,TGTGCCAGCAGTACAGGGGGCCGCGAGCAGTACTTC,CASSTGGREQYF
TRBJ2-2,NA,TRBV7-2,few,TGTGCCAGCAGCCCACGACTCAGCTCCGGGGAGCTGTTTTTT,CASSPRLSSGELFF
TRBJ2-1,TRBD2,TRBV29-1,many,TGCAGCGTTCCGGGACTAGGGTACAATGAGCAGTTCTTC,CSVPGLGYNEQFF
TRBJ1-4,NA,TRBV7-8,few,TGTGCCAGCAGCTCCACCCGACACGGGCCCAATGAAAAACTGTTTTTT,CASSSTRHGPNEKLFF
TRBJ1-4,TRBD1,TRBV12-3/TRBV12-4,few,TGTGCCAGCAGTCACCGGGACAGGGGATTAGAACTGTTTTTT,CASSHRDRGLELFF
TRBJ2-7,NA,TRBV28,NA,TGTGCCAGCAGTTTATTTTTTTACGAGCAGTACTTC,CASSLFFYEQYF
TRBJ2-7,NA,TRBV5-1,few,TGCGCCAGCAGCTCGACAGGAGGTGCCTACGAGCAGTACTTC,CASSSTGGAYEQYF
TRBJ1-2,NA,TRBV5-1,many,TGCGCCAGCAGCTTGGTCGCAGGGAACTATGGCTACACCTTC,CASSLVAGNYGYTF
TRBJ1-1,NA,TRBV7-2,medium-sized,TGTGCCAGCAGCTTAACCCCGAACACTGAAGCTTTCTTT,CASSLTPNTEAFF